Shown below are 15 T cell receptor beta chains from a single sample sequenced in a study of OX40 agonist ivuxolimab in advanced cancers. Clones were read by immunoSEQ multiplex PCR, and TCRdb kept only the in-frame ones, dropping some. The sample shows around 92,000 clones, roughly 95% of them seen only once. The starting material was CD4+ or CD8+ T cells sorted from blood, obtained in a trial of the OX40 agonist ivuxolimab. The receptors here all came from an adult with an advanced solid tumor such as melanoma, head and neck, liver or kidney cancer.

CDR3 DNA sequence: TGTGCCAGCAGGGGGCCGATAGTTGACGAAAAACTGTTTTTT. It specifies CASRGPIVDEKLFF. The gene calls are TRBV6-5 and TRBJ1-4; perhaps TRBD1 as D (5 bases). The CDR3 length is 14 residues. From germline, CDR1 is MNHEY and CDR2 SVGAGI. With 6 bases removed from V and 8 bases from J, the gap between germline ends came to 16 bases.

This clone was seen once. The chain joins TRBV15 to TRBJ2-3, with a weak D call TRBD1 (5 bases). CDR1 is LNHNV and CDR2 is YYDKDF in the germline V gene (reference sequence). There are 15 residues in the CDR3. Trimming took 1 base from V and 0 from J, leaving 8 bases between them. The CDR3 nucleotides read TGTGCCACCAGCAGAGCAGGGTCTAGCACAGATACGCAGTATTTT. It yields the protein CATSRAGSSTDTQYF.

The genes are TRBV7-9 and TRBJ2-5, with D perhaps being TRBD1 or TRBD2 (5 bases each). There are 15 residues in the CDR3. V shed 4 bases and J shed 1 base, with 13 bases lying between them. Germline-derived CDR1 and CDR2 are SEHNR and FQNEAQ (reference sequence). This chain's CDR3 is CASSSQRGLQETQYF. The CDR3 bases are TGTGCCAGCAGCTCCCAGAGGGGCCTCCAAGAGACCCAGTACTTC.

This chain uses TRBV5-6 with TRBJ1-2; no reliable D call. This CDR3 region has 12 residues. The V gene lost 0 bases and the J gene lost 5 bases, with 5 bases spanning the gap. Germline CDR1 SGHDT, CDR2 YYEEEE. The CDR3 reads CASSLAQYGYTF. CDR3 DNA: TGTGCCAGCAGCTTGGCCCAGTATGGCTACACCTTC.

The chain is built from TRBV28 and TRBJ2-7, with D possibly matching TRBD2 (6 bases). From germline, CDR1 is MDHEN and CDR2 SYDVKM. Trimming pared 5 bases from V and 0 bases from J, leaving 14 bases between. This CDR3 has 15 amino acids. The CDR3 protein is CASSAPGLISYEQYF. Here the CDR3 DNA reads TGTGCCAGCAGTGCACCGGGACTTATCTCCTACGAGCAGTACTTC.

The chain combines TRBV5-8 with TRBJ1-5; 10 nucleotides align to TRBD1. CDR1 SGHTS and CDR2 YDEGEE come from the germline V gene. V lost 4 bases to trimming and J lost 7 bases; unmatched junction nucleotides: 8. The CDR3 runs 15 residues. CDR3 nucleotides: TGTGCCAGCAGCCTAACTGGACAGGGGGTGCAGCCCCAGCATTTT. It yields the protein CASSLTGQGVQPQHF.

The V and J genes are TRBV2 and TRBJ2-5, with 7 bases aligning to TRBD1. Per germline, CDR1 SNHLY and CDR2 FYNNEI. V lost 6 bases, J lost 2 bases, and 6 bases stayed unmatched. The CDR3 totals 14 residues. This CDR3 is CASRQNRGQETQYF. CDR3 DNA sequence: TGTGCCAGCAGGCAAAACAGGGGACAAGAGACCCAGTACTTC.

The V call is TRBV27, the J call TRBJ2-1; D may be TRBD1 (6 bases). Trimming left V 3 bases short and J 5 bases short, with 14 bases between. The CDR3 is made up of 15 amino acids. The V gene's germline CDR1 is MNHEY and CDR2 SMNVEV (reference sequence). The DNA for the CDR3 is TGTGCCAGCAGTTTCCTGGGTAAGGGGGACAATGAGCAGTTCTTC. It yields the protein CASSFLGKGDNEQFF.

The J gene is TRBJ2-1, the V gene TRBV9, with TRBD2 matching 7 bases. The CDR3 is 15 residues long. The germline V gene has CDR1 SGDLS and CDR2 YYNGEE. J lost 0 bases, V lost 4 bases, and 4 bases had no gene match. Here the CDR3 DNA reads TGTGCCAGCAGCCCCCCGGGGGGCTCCTACAATGAGCAGTTCTTC. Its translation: CASSPPGGSYNEQFF.

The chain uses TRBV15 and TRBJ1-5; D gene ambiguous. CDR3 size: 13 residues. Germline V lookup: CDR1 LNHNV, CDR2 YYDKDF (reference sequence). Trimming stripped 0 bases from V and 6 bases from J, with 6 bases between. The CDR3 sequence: CATSREARQPQHF. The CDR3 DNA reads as TGTGCCACCAGCAGAGAAGCACGTCAGCCCCAGCATTTT.

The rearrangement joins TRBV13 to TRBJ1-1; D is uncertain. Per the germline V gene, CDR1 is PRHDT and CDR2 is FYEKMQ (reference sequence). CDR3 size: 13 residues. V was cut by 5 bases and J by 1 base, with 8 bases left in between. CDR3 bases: TGTGCCAGCAGCGTCCGATCGAACACTGAAGCTTTCTTT. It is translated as CASSVRSNTEAFF.

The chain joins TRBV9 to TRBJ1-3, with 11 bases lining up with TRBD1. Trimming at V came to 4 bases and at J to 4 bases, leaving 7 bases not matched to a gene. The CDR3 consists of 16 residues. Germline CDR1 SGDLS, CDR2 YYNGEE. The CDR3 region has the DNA TGTGCCAGCAGCATGGGACAGGGGGTAACAGGAAACACCATATATTTT. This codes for CASSMGQGVTGNTIYF.

In DNA, the CDR3 is TGTGCCAGCAGTGAGTCGGGTGGGTTATCAACGCAGTATTTT. This encodes CASSESGGLSTQYF. The genes are TRBV2 and TRBJ2-3, with D unresolved. The CDR3 extends over 14 amino acids. Per the germline V gene, CDR1 is SNHLY and CDR2 is FYNNEI. Trimming shortened V by 3 bases and J by 9 bases, and 16 bases separated the two germline ends.

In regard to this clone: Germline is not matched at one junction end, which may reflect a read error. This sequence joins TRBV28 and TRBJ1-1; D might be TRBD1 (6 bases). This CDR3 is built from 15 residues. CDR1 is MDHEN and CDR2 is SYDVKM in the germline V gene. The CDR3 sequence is CASSEGGQRNAEAFF. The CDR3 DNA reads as TGTGCCAGCAGTGAGGGGGGGCAAAGGAACGCTGAAGCTTTCTTT.

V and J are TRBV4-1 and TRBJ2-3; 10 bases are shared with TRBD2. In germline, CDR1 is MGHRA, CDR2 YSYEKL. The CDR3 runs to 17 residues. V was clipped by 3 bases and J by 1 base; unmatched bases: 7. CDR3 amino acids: CASSHTAGTSGTDTQYF. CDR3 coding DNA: TGCGCCAGCAGCCACACGGCTGGGACTAGCGGCACAGATACGCAGTATTTT.